This TCR beta chain was retrieved from a study of Graves' ophthalmopathy and Graves' hyperthyroidism. Turning to this clonotype: Its antigen is still unknown.

Amplified TCR beta CDR3 regions were obtained using RNA transcripts as template. Amplification began with first-round RT-PCR using HTBI primers, then second-round multiplex PCR was performed. TCRdb re-derived calls from the multiplex PCR reads in MiXCR, one entry per CDR3 protein. The data show 600,000 to 700,000 distinct CDR3 sequences, roughly 39% seen once. Study observations and caveats: Among thyroid clonotypes expanded above 0.001 frequency, most also appeared in blood. Its predictions of ophthalmopathy progression gave the model 60% to 71% sensitivity and roughly 76% specificity.

With a duration under 3 months, ophthalmopathy in the donors showed moderate-to-severe activity, CAS ≥3 and NOSPECS ≥4. Excluded: other autoimmune disease, uncontrolled infection, pregnancy or lactation. The sequence derives from an adult man with Graves' ophthalmopathy. The sample comprised peripheral blood.

The CDR3 loop is CASRQGLADSYEQYF. In DNA, the CDR3 is TGTGCCAGCAGACAGGGACTAGCGGACTCCTACGAGCAGTACTTC. The chain employs TRBV2 and TRBJ2-7, with 11 nucleotides matching TRBD2. The germline gives CDR1 SNHLY, CDR2 FYNNEI. The V and J ends lost 6 bases and 0 bases, in that order; junction bases with no gene match: 4. This CDR3 spans 15 amino acids.